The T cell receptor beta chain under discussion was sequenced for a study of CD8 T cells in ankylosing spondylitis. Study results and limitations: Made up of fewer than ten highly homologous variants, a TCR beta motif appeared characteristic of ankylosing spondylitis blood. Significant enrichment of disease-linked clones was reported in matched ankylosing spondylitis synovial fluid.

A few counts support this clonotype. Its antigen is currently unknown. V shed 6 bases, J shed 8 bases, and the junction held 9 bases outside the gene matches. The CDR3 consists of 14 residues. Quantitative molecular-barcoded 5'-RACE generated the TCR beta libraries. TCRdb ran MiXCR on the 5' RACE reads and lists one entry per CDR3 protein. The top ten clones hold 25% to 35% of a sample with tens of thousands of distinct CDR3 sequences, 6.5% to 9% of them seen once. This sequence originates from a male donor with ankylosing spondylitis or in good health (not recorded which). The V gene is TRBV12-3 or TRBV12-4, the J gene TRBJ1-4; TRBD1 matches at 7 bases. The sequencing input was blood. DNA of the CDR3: TGTGCCAGCAGCCCGACAGGGATGGGAGAAAAACTGTTTTTT. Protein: CASSPTGMGEKLFF.